This T cell receptor beta chain was recovered during a study of T-cell memory formation after mild COVID-19. Study context: TCR clustering was largely donor specific.

Germline-derived CDR1 and CDR2 are DFQATT and SNEGSKA (reference sequence). V was pared by 6 bases and J by 6 bases, with 4 bases of the junction left unmatched. This CDR3 has 11 residues. TCR alpha and TCR beta cDNA libraries with sample barcodes and UMIs came from 5'RACE using constant-segment primers. TCRdb re-called the 5' RACE reads with MiXCR, one entry per CDR3 protein. The sample holds 300,000 to 350,000 distinct CDR3 sequences, over 10% seen once. Study results and limitations: Later expanders leaned CD4+, whereas clones that contracted between day 15 and 85 were balanced CD4/CD8. Clonal second-wave expansions that peaked on day 37 had unconfirmed SARS-CoV-2 specificity.

A remark on this clonotype: Its antigen is unknown.

The sequence came from a man aged 18-30 years who had mild COVID-19 (a few samples of this study predate the infection). Cell type and time point are not known. This chain joins TRBV20-1 and TRBJ1-2; 7 bases are a match to TRBD1. The sequencing sample was made of PBMCs or a T cell subset sorted from them (not recorded which). CDR3 in amino acids: CSARTGDGYTF. The CDR3 nucleotides are TGCAGTGCCAGGACAGGAGATGGCTACACCTTC.